This TCR beta chain is drawn from a study of blood T cells in healthy people across ages. Study-wide points: Strong correlation existed between TCR beta diversity and naive T cell percentage. Greater diversity and more naive CD4+ cells were seen in long-lived donors than in aged donors.

Trimming took off 0 bases at V and 4 bases at J, with 12 bases between the two ends. The CDR3 spans 15 residues. Germline V CDR1 and CDR2: MGHRA, YSYEKL. The authors ran a second PCR of about 6 to 11 cycles using a sample-barcoded 5' primer and a J-beta primer mix. Every cDNA molecule bore a tag from a template-switch adaptor containing 12 random nucleotides. TCRdb re-analysed the 5' RACE reads in MiXCR, keeping a single row per CDR3 protein. The table has over 600,000 distinct CDR3 sequences, around 41% seen once. Extracted total RNA amounted to at least 6 micrograms for each sample. With regard to this clonotype: Its antigen is not identified.

V and J are TRBV4-1 and TRBJ1-2; D is ambiguous. The receptor was isolated from an elderly man in good health. Sequenced material: blood. The CDR3 DNA reads as TGCGCCAGCAGCCAAGATTTGATAGGACTCTATGGCTACACCTTC. It is translated as CASSQDLIGLYGYTF.